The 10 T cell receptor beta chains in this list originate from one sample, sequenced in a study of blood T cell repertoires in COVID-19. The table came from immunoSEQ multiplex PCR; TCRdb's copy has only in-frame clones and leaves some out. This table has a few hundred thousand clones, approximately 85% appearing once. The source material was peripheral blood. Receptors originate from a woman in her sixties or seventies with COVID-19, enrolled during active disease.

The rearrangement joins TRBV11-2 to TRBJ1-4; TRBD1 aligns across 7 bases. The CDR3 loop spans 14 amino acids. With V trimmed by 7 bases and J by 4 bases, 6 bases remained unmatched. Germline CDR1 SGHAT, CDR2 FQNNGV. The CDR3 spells CASTPRGRNEKLFF. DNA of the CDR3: TGTGCCAGCACTCCTAGGGGGCGTAATGAAAAACTGTTTTTT.

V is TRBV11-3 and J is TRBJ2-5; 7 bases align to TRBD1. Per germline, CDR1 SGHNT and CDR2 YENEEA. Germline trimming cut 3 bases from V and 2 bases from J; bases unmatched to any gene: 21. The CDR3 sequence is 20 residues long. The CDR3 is CASSFWGETGFGVWQETQYF. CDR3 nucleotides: TGTGCCAGCAGCTTTTGGGGCGAGACAGGGTTCGGAGTCTGGCAAGAGACCCAGTACTTC.

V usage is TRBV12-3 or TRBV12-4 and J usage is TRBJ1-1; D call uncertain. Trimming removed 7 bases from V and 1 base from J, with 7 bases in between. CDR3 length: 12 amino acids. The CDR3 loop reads CASTLWNTEAFF. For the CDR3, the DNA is TGTGCCAGCACACTCTGGAACACTGAAGCTTTCTTT.

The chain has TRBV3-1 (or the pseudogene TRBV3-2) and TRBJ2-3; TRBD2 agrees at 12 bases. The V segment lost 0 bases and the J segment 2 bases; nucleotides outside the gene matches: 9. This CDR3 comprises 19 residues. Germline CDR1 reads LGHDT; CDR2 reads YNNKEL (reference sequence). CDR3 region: CASSQERLAGVMTTDTQYF. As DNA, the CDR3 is TGTGCCAGCAGCCAAGAACGACTAGCGGGAGTTATGACCACAGATACGCAGTATTTT.

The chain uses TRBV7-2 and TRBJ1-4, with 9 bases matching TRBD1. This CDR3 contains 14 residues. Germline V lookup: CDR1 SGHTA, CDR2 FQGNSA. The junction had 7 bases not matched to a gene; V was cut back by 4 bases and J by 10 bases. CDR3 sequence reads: CASSSGTGLGKLFF. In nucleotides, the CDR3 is TGTGCCAGCAGCTCCGGGACAGGGCTAGGAAAACTGTTTTTT.

CDR3 DNA: TGTGCCAGCAGCCAAGTTTTCGGGTCTGAGACCCAGTACTTC. It specifies CASSQVFGSETQYF. The V and J genes are TRBV14 and TRBJ2-5; no reliable D call. The ends were cut back, 1 base at V and 5 bases at J, with 11 bases in the middle. Looked up from germline, CDR1 is SGHDN and CDR2 is FVKESK. The CDR3 totals 14 residues.

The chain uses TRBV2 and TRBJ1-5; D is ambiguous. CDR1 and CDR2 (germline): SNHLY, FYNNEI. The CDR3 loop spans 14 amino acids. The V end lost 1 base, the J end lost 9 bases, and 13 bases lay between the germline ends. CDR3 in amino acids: CASSEEVPGPPQHF. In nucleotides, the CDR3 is TGTGCCAGCAGTGAAGAGGTCCCTGGGCCGCCCCAGCATTTT.

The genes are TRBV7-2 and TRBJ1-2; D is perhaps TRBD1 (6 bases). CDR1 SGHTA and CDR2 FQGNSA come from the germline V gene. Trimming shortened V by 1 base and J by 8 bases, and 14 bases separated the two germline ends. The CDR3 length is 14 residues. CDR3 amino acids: CASSLGRGFMGYTF. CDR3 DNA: TGTGCCAGCAGCTTAGGAAGGGGGTTCATGGGCTACACCTTC.

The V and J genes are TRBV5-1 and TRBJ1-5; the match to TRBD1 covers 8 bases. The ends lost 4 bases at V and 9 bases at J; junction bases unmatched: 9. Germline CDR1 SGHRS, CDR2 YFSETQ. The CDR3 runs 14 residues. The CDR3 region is CASSLGQGDTPQHF. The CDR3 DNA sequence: TGCGCCAGCAGCCTCGGACAGGGCGACACGCCCCAGCATTTT.

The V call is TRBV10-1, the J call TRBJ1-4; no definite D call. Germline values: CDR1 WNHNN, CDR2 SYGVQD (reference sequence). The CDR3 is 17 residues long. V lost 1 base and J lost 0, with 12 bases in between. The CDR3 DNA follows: TGCGCCAGCAGTGAGTTGATCGCCACTGCAACTAATGAAAAACTGTTTTTT. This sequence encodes CASSELIATATNEKLFF.